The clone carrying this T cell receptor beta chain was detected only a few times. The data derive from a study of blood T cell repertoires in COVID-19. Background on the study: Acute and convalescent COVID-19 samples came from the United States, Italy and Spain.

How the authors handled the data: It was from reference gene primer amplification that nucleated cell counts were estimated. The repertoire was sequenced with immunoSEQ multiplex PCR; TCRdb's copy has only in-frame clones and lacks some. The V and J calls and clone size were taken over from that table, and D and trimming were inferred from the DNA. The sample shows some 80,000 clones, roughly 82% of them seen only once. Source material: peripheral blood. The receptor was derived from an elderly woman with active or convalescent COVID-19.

CDR3: CASKPRGNPRNSPLHF. CDR3 DNA: TGTGCCAGCAAACCTAGAGGGAATCCCAGAAATTCACCCCTCCACTTT. The V and J genes are TRBV2 and TRBJ1-6, with no clear D. The germline V and J ends were trimmed by 7 bases and 7 bases, with 20 bases remaining between them. The CDR3 runs to 16 residues. Germline assignment: CDR1 SNHLY and CDR2 FYNNEI.